Below, one T cell receptor (beta chain) is given with its context. In this sample, this clonotype turned up many times. Its cognate antigen has yet to be identified. The sample holds no much larger clone one base away, and base qualities are not on file. These data belong to a study of T cells in Graves' hyperthyroidism and ophthalmopathy (dated by TCRdb to about 2019). About the study as a whole: Peripheral blood samples were taken at the time of initial diagnosis, prior to any treatment. TCR V-J signatures able to tell the groups apart were searched for in a discovery cohort of around 95 patients, of whom about 40 had Graves' ophthalmopathy and roughly 57 had stable Graves' hyperthyroidism. Prospective prediction of ophthalmopathy was tested in an independent validation cohort consisting of fewer than 20 hyperthyroidism patients and more than 15 patients who later progressed to ophthalmopathy. For training and testing, the 100 or so patients in the discovery cohort were randomly divided in a 7:3 ratio. The study also compared thyroid tissue and blood T-cell repertoires from 6 or 7 Graves' hyperthyroidism patients. Once sampling was done, hyperthyroidism patients were given methimazole at a starting dose of 30 mg daily, whereas ophthalmopathy patients were given high-dose intravenous methylprednisolone. According to the paper, TCR Vbeta CDR3 sequencing was carried out on more than 120 peripheral blood samples, which came from 40 to 45 ophthalmopathy, around 74 hyperthyroidism and about 17 progressor patients. The paper's findings and limits, for the study overall: During validation, the model predicted progression to ophthalmopathy a median of around 6 months ahead of onset, with more than 55% sensitivity and 72.22% specificity. Most expanded thyroid clonotypes (frequency above 0.001) were also detected in blood, suggesting blood repertoires may reflect thyroid immune responses. A 13 V-J signature model separated ophthalmopathy from stable hyperthyroidism, with roughly 88% sensitivity and about 81% specificity in cross-validation and 80%/75% in testing. No statistical method was used to set the sample size in advance, and investigators knew the group allocation.

The hyperthyroidism patients were between 18 and 65 years old and newly diagnosed, with a disease duration of less than 2 months. Exclusion was applied to patients with uncontrolled infections, other autoimmune diseases, pregnancy or lactation. Diagnoses were established on the basis of clinical symptoms, serum thyroxine and TRAb, thyroid ultrasound, and orbital computed tomography. Blood from progressor patients was drawn when they were first diagnosed with hyperthyroidism, before any ophthalmopathy symptoms appeared. PBMCs were separated from under 11 ml of fresh peripheral blood using Ficoll-Paque density gradient centrifugation. Progressor patients were initially diagnosed with Graves' hyperthyroidism and developed ophthalmopathy during follow-up. Trizol reagent was used to extract total RNA, and RNA quality was then checked on an Agilent 2100 Bioanalyzer. The TCR beta CDR3 regions were amplified from the RNA transcripts. A first-round RT-PCR of the TCR CDR3 used the HTBI primer set with the Qiagen OneStep RT-PCR kit. The libraries were constructed in a second round of multiplex PCR and then size-selected and purified. Sequencing of the libraries was done on an Illumina HiSeq2000 using paired-end 100 bp reads. Under the source paper's analysis protocol: Raw data were processed with SOAPnuke, discarding reads with adapters, uncalled bases, mean Phred below 15, or no exact constant-primer or identifier match. High-quality paired reads were merged using COPE v1.2.5, and each unique nucleotide sequence was defined as a clonotype. Clonotypes were aligned to IMGT TRBV, TRBD and TRBJ reference segments using MiTCR v1.1. Only V-J combinations with frequency above 0.0001, covering roughly 99% of repertoires, were analysed. A TCS score was defined as the ratio between F50 (clonal expansion) and ExV (chaos), using BLOSUM62-based TCRdist between CDR3 peptides within each V-J. Welch's t-statistics and random forest reduced roughly 540 V-J features to roughly 13, which were used in a naive Bayes classifier (R e1071). The public reads were run again by TCRdb, first through fastp at Q25 and then through MiXCR, and only productive beta chains were kept. Each CDR3 protein appears once, grouped with its most common genes and DNA. V and J calls and clone size were set by TCRdb, not the authors. The sample has fewer than 450,000 distinct CDR3 sequences on record, about a sixth of them singletons. The ten top clones hold around a third of the sample.

The TCR was taken from a woman in her 30s with Graves' hyperthyroidism that later progressed to Graves' ophthalmopathy. Sequencing was performed on blood.

The DNA reads TGCAGTGCTAGTGGGACAGGGTCTAGCACAGATACGCAGTATTTT. The translation is CSASGTGSSTDTQYF. The chain is made from TRBV20-1 and TRBJ2-3, with 9 middle bases fitting TRBD1. For this chain, trimming is 3 bases at the V end and 0 bases at the J end, and the number of junction bases without a gene match is 4. The germline V gene (reference sequence) supplies CDR1 DFQATT and CDR2 SNEGSKA. The CDR3, from cysteine to phenylalanine, totals 15 residues. The retained sequence is limited to the CDR3, 45 bases, with the frame set at the first base.